This TCR beta chain was obtained from a study of neurological immune-mediated disorders. This clonotype was seen a handful of times. Stored at -80 C, 2 million PBMCs were the source of the unsorted libraries. The cDNA was synthesized by means of template-switch 5'RACE, which was carried out with 10-nucleotide random UMIs. TCRdb ran MiXCR on the 5' RACE reads and lists one entry per CDR3 protein. This sample has over 60,000 distinct CDR3 sequences; 4% to 6% occur once, and the top ten carry about 3.2%. The germline V gene encodes CDR1 ENHRY and CDR2 SYGVKD. The CDR3 is 12 residues long. V was trimmed by 3 bases and J by 6 bases, leaving 8 bases between them.

The chain combines TRBV10-3 with TRBJ1-1; possible D gene TRBD1, 6 bases. The source is a woman aged 50 to 60 with multiple sclerosis. Sequencing was performed on PBMCs. CDR3 DNA: TGTGCCATCAGTGAAAACAGGGCTGAAGCTTTCTTT. Amino acids: CAISENRAEAFF.